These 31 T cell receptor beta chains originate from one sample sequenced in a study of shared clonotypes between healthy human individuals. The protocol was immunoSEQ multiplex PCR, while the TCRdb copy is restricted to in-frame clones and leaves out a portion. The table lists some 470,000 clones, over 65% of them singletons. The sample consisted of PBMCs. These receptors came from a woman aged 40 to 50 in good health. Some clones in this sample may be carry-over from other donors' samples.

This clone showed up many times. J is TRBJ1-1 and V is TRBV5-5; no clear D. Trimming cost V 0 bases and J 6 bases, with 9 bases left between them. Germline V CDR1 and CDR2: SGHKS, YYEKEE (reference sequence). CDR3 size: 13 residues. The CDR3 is CASSLVDWSEAFF. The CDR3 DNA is TGTGCCAGCAGCTTGGTGGATTGGTCTGAAGCTTTCTTT.

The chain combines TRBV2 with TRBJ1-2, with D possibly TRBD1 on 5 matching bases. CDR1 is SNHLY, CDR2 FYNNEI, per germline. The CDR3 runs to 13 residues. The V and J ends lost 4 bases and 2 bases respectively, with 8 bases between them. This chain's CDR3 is CASSAEGNYGYTF. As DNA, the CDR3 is TGTGCCAGCAGTGCGGAGGGGAACTATGGCTACACCTTC.

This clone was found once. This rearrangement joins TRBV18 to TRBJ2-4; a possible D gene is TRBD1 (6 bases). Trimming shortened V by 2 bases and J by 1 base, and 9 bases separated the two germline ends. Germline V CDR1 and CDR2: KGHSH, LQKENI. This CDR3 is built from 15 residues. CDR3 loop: CASSPTGQAKNIQYF. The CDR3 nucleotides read TGTGCCAGCTCACCAACTGGACAGGCCAAAAACATTCAGTACTTC.

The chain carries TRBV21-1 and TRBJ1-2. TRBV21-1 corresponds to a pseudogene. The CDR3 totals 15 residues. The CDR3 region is CASSPFSGLYYGYTF. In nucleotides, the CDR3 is TGTGCCAGCAGCCCATTTTCGGGACTTTATTATGGCTACACCTTC.

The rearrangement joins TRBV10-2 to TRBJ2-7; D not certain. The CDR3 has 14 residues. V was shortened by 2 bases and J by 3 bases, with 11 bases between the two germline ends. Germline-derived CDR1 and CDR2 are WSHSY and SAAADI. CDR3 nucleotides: TGCGCCAGCAGTGAGGACAAACAGATCTACGAGCAGTACTTC. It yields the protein CASSEDKQIYEQYF.

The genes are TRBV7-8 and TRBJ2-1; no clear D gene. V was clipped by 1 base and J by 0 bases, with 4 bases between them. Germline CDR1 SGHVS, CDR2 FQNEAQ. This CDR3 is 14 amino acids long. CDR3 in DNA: TGTGCCAGCAGCTTAGGCCTCTCCTACAATGAGCAGTTCTTC. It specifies CASSLGLSYNEQFF.

CDR3 nucleotides: TGTGCCAGCAGCTCCGGGACAGGGGGCGCAATCTCTGGAAACACCATATATTTT. Amino acid sequence: CASSSGTGGAISGNTIYF. J is TRBJ1-3 and V is TRBV5-4; 12 bases are shared with TRBD1. From germline, CDR1 is SGHNT and CDR2 YYREEE (reference sequence). V was pared by 3 bases and J by 0 bases, with 7 bases of the junction left unmatched. The CDR3 loop spans 18 amino acids.

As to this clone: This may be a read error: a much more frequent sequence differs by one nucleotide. The CDR3 protein is CASSLQADQPQHF. For the CDR3, the DNA is TGTGCCAGCAGCTTACAGGCGGATCAGCCCCAGCATTTT. The genes are TRBV7-2 and TRBJ1-5; D remains ambiguous. Trimming pared 2 bases from V and 5 bases from J, leaving 7 bases between. The germline gives CDR1 SGHTA, CDR2 FQGNSA. This CDR3 has 13 amino acids.

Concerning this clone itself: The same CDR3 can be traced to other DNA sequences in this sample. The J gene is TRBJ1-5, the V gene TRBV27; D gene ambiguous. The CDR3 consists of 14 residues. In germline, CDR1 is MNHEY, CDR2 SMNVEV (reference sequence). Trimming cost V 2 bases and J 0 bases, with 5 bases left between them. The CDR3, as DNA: TGTGCCAGCAGTTTAGTCGGTAGCAATCAGCCCCAGCATTTT. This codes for CASSLVGSNQPQHF.

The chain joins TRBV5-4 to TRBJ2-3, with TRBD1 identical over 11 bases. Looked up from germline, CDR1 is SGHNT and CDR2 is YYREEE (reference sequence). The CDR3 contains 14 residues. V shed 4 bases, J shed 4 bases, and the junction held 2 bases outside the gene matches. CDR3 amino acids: CASSPGQGADTQYF. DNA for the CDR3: TGTGCCAGCAGCCCGGGACAGGGGGCAGATACGCAGTATTTT.

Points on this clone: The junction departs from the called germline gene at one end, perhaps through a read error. This chain's CDR3 is CASSQETGAIDEQFF. The CDR3 DNA sequence: TGTGCTAGCAGCCAAGAGACAGGGGCGATCGATGAGCAGTTCTTC. The chain links TRBV7-7 to TRBJ2-1; 8 nucleotides agree with TRBD1. The CDR3 loop spans 15 amino acids. CDR1 is SSHAT and CDR2 is FNYEAQ in the germline V gene (reference sequence).

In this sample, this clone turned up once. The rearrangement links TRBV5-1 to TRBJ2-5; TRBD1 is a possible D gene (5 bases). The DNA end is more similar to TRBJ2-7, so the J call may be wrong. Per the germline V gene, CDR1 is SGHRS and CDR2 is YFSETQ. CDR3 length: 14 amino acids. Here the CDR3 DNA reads TGCGCCAGCGGGCCGACAGAAATCTCCTACGAGCAGTACTTC. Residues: CASGPTEISYEQYF.

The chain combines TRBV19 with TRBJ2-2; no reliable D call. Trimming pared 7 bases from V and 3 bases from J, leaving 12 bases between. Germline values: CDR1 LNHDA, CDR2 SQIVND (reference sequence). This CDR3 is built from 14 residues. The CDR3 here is CASKPTEYTGELFF. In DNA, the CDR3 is TGTGCCAGTAAGCCAACAGAGTACACCGGGGAGCTGTTTTTT.

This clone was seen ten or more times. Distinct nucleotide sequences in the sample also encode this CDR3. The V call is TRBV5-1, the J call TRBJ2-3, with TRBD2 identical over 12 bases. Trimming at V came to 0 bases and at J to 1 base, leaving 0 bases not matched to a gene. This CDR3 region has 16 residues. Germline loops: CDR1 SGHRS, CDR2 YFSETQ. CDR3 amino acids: CASSLGLAGGTDTQYF. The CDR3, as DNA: TGCGCCAGCAGCTTGGGACTAGCGGGAGGCACAGATACGCAGTATTTT.

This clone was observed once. CDR3 residues: CASSPLVGGIRETQYF. The CDR3 DNA sequence: TGTGCCAGCAGCCCCCTAGTAGGGGGCATTCGAGAGACCCAGTACTTC. This chain uses TRBV11-2 with TRBJ2-5; 7 positions agree with TRBD1. This CDR3 is 16 amino acids long. Germline CDR1 is SGHAT and CDR2 is FQNNGV. Germline trimming cut 5 bases from V and 4 bases from J; bases unmatched to any gene: 13.

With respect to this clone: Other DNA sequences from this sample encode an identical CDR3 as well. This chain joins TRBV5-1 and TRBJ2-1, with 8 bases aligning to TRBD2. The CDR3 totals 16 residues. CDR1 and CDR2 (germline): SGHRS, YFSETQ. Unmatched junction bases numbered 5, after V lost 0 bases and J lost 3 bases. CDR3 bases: TGCGCCAGCAGCTTGGGAGCGGGAGTAAGCTACAATGAGCAGTTCTTC. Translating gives CASSLGAGVSYNEQFF.

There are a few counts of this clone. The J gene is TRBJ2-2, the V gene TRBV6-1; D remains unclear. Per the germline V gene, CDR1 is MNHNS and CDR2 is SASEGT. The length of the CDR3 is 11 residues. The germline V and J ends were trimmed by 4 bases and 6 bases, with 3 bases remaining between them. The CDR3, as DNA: TGTGCCAGCAGTGTAGCCGGGGAGCTGTTTTTT. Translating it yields CASSVAGELFF.

The CDR3 nucleotides are TGTGCCAGCAGGAATAACTGGGGACAGGGGGCCTTGGGCTATGGCTACACCTTC. Its protein is CASRNNWGQGALGYGYTF. The rearrangement joins TRBV28 to TRBJ1-2; 12 nucleotides match TRBD1. CDR3 length equals 18 residues. V dropped 6 bases and J dropped 4; count of bases not matched to a gene: 15. Germline V lookup: CDR1 MDHEN, CDR2 SYDVKM.

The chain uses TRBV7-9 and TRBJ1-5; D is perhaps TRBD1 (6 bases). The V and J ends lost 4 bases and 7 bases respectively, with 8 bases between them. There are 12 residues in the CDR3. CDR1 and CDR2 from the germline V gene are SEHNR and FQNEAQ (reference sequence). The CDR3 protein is CASSSGQQPQHF. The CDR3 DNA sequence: TGTGCCAGCAGCTCAGGACAGCAGCCCCAGCATTTT.

The CDR3 DNA is TGTGCCAGCAGCTCCCTAGCGGGGGACACAGATACGCAGTATTTT. This encodes CASSSLAGDTDTQYF. This rearrangement joins TRBV5-6 to TRBJ2-3, with 10 bases identical to TRBD2. Germline assignment: CDR1 SGHDT and CDR2 YYEEEE. The CDR3 totals 15 residues. The V and J ends lost 3 bases and 2 bases, in that order; junction bases with no gene match: 3.

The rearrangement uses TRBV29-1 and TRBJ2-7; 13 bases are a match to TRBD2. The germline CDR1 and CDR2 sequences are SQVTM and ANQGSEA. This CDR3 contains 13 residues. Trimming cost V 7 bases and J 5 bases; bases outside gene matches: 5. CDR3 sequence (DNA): TGCAGCGCCGGGACTAGCGGGAACCACGAGCAGTACTTC. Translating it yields CSAGTSGNHEQYF.

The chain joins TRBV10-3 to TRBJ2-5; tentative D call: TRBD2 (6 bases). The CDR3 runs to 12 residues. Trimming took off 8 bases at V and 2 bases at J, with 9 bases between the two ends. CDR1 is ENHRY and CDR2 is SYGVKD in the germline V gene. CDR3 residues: CAIRGIQETQYF. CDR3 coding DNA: TGTGCCATCCGGGGGATACAAGAGACCCAGTACTTC.

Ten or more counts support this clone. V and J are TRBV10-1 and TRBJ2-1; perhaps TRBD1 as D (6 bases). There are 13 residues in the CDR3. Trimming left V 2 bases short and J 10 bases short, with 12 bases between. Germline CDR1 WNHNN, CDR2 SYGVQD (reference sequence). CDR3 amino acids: CASSEHFTGEQFF. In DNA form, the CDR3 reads TGCGCCAGCAGTGAGCACTTTACAGGGGAGCAGTTCTTC.

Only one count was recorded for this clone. CDR3 residues: CASSQDRAGGPGETQYF. In DNA, the CDR3 is TGTGCCAGCAGCCAAGATAGAGCGGGAGGGCCGGGAGAGACCCAGTACTTC. The chain combines TRBV4-2 with TRBJ2-5; 10 bases line up with TRBD2. The CDR3 is made up of 17 amino acids. The V gene end was trimmed by 0 bases and the J gene end by 4 bases; junction bases not matched to a gene: 8. Looked up from germline, CDR1 is LGHNA and CDR2 is YNFKEQ.

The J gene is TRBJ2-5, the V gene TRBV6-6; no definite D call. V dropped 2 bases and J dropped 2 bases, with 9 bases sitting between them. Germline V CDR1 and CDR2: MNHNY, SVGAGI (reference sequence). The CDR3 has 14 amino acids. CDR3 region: CASSYDTEQETQYF. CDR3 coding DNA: TGTGCCAGCAGTTACGACACAGAACAAGAGACCCAGTACTTC.

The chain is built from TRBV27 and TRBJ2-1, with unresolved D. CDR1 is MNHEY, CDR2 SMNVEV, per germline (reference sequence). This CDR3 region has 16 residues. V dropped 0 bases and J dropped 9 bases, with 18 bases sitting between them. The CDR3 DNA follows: TGTGCCAGCAGTTTATCCCATTCTAGGGCCTTAGGTGAGCAGTTCTTC. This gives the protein CASSLSHSRALGEQFF.

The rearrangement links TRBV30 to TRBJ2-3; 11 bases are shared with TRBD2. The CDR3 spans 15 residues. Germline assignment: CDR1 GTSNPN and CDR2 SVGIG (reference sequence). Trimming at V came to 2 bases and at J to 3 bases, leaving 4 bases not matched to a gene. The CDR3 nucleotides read TGTGCCTGGAGTCCGACTAGCGGGATGACAGATACGCAGTATTTT. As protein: CAWSPTSGMTDTQYF.

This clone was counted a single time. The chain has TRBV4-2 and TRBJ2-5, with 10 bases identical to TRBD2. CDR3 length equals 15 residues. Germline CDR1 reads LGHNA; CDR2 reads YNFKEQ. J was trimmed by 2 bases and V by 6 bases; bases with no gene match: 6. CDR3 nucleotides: TGTGCCAGCAGTCGAACTAGCGGGACTCAAGAGACCCAGTACTTC. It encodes CASSRTSGTQETQYF.

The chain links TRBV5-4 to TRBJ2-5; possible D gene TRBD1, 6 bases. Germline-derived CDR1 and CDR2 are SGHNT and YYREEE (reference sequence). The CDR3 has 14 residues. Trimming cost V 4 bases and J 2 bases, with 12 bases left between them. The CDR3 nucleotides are TGTGCCAGCAGCATCTTGGGGGCACAAGAGACCCAGTACTTC. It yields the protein CASSILGAQETQYF.

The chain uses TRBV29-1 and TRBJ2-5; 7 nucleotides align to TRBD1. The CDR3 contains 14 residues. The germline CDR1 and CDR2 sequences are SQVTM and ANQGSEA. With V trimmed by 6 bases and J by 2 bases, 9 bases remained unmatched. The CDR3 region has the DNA TGCAGCGTATCCCTGACAGGGTCACAAGAGACCCAGTACTTC. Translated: CSVSLTGSQETQYF.

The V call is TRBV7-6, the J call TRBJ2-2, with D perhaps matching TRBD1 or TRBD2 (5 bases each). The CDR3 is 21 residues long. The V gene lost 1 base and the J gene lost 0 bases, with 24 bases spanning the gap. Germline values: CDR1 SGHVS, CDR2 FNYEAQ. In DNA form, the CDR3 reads TGTGCCAGCAGCTTAGTAGGGCCGGGACGCAGAACGACACCGAACACCGGGGAGCTGTTTTTT. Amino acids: CASSLVGPGRRTTPNTGELFF. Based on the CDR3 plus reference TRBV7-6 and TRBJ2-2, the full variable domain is GAGVSQSPRYKVTKRGQDVALRCDPISGHVSLYWYRQALGQGPEFLTYFNYEAQQDKSGLPNDRFSAERPEGSISTLTIQRTEQRDSAMYRCASSLVGPGRRTTPNTGELFFGEGSRLTVL.